The clone carrying this T cell receptor (beta chain) was seen many times. The CDR3 has 13 amino acids. V lost 3 bases and J lost 3, with 8 bases in between. The source of the sample is a study of identical twins. TCRdb analysed the 5' RACE reads with MiXCR anew, one entry per CDR3 protein. The sample lists some 730,000 distinct CDR3 sequences, approximately 18% occurring once. The sample also formed part of further work on T cells expressing NK-cell markers. That work adds: HCMV serostatus: seven of eight sequenced donors positive, one negative. Dominant NKG2C+ clonotypes accounted for 1.0-7.0% of CD8+ T cells in six or seven donors.

This receptor was taken from a woman younger than 35 in good health. The sample taken for sequencing was PBMCs. V and J are TRBV12-3 or TRBV12-4 and TRBJ2-5; a weak D match, TRBD1 (6 bases). CDR3 protein: CASSFNREETQYF. The CDR3, as DNA: TGTGCCAGCAGTTTTAACAGGGAAGAGACCCAGTACTTC.